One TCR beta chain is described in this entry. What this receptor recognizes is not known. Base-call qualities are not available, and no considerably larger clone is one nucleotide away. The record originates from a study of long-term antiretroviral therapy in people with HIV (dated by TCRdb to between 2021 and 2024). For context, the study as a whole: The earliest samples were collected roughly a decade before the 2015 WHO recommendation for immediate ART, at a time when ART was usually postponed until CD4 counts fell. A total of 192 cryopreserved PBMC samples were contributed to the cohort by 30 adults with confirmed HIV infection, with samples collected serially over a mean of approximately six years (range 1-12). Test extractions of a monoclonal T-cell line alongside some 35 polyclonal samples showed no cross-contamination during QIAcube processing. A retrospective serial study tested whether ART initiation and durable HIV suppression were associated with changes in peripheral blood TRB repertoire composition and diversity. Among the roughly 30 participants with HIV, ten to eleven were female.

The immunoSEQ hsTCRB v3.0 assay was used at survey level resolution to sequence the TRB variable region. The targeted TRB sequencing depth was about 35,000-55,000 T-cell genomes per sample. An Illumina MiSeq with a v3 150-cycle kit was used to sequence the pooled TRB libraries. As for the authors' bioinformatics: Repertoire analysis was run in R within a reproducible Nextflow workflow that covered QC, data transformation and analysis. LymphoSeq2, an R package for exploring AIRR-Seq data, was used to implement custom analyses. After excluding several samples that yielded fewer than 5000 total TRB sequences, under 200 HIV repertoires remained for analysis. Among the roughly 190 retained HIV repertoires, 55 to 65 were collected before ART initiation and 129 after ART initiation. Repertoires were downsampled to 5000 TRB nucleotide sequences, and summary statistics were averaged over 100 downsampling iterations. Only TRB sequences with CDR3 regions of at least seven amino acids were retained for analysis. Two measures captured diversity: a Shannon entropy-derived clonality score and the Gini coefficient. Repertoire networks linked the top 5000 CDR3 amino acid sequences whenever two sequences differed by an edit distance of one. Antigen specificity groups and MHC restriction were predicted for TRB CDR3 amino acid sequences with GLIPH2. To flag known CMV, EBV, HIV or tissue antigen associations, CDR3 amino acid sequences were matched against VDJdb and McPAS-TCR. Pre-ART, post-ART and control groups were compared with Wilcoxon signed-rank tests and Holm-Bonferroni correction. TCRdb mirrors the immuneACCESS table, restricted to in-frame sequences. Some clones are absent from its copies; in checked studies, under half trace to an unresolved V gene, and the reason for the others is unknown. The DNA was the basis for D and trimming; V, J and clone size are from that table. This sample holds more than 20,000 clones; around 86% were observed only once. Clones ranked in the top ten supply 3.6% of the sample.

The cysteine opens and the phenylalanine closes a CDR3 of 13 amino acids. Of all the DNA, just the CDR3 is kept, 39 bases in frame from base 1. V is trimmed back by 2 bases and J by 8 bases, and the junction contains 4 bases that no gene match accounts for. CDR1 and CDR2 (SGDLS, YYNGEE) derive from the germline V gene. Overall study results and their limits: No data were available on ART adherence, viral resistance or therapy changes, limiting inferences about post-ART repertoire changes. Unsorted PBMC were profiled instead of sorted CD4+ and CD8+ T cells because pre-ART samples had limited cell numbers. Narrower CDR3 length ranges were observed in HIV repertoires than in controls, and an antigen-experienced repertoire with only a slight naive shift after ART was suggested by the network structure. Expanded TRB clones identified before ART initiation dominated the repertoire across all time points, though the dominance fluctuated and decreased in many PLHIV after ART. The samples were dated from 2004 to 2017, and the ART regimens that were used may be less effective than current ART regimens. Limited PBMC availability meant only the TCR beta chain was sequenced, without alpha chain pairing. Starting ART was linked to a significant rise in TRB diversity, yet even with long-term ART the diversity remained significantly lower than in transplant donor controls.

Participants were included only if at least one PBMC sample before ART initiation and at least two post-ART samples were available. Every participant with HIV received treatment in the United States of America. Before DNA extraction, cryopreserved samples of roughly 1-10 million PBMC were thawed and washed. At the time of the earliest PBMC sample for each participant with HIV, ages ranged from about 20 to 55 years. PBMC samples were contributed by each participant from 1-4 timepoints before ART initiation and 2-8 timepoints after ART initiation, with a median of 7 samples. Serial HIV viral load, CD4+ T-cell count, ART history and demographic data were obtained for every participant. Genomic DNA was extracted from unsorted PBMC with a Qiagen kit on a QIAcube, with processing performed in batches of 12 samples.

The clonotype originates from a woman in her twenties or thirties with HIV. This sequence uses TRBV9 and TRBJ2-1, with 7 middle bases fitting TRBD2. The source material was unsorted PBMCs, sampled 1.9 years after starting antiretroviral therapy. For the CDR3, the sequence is CASSVSGRDEQFF. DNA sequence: TGTGCCAGCAGCGTTAGCGGGCGGGATGAGCAGTTCTTC. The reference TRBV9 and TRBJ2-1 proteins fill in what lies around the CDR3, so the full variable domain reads DSGVTQTPKHLITATGQRVTLRCSPRSGDLSVYWYQQSLDQGLQFLIQYYNGEERAKGNILERFSAQQFPDLHSELNLSSLELGDSALYFCASSVSGRDEQFFGPGTRLTVL.